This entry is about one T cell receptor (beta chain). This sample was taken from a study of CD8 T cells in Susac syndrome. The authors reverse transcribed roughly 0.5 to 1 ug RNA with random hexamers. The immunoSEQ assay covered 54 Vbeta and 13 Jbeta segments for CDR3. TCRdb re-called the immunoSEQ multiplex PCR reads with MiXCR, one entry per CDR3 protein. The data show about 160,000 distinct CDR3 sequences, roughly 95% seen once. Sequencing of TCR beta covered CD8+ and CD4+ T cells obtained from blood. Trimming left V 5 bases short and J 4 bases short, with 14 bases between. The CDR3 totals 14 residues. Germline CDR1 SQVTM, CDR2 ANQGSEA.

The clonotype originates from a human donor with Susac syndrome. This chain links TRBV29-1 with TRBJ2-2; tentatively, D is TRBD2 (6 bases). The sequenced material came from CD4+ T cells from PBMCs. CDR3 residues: CSVMAGRFTGELFF. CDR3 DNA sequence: TGCAGCGTTATGGCGGGAAGATTCACCGGGGAGCTGTTTTTT.